These 24 T cell receptor beta chains were all obtained from the same sample, sequenced in a study of blood T cells in healthy people across ages. Then a second PCR, running roughly 6 to 12 cycles, was carried out with a sample-barcoded 5' primer and a J-beta primer mix. TCRdb analysed the 5' RACE reads with MiXCR anew, one entry per CDR3 protein. The table includes approximately 800,000 distinct CDR3 sequences, around 36% detected once. Specimen: blood. All receptors come from a man younger than 30 in good health.

The chain couples TRBV28 to TRBJ1-6; D is ambiguous. The CDR3 sequence is 14 residues long. CDR1 is MDHEN, CDR2 SYDVKM, per germline. V lost 10 bases and J lost 6, with 16 bases in between. The CDR3 sequence is CATRRLALNSPLHF. The DNA for the CDR3 is TGTGCCACCAGACGACTGGCGCTTAATTCACCCCTCCACTTT.

This sequence joins TRBV3-1 and TRBJ2-3, with 9 bases matching TRBD2. Germline lookup yields CDR1 LGHDT and CDR2 YNNKEL (reference sequence). With 1 base clipped from V and 6 bases from J, the junction kept 8 bases outside the gene matches. This CDR3 is 16 amino acids long. The CDR3: CASSQVAGVRGDTQYF. Here the CDR3 DNA reads TGTGCCAGCAGCCAAGTAGCGGGGGTCCGCGGGGATACGCAGTATTTT.

This clonotype was observed many times. V gene TRBV12-3 or TRBV12-4 combines with J gene TRBJ2-7; TRBD1 is a possible D gene (7 bases). This CDR3 region has 13 residues. The V end lost 6 bases, the J end lost 0 bases, and 9 bases lay between the germline ends. Here the CDR3 reads CASRRDSSYEQYF. CDR3 DNA: TGTGCCAGCAGGCGGGACAGCTCCTACGAGCAGTACTTC.

As concerns this clonotype: Sequence at one end of the junction differs from germline and may be a read error. The chain is built from TRBV28 and TRBJ1-4; 8 bases match TRBD1. The V gene's germline CDR1 is MDHEN and CDR2 SYDVKM. The CDR3 is 15 residues long. The CDR3 DNA sequence: TGTGTCAGCAGTTCCAGGGGGCTTACTAATGAAAAACTGTTTTTT. It translates to CVSSSRGLTNEKLFF. Together with reference TRBV28 and TRBJ1-4, the CDR3 gives the full variable domain: DVKVTQSSRYLVKRTGEKVFLECVQDMDHENMFWYRQDPGLGLRLIYFSYDVKMKEKGDIPEGYSVSREKKERFSLILESASTNQTSMYLCVSSSRGLTNEKLFFGSGTQLSVL.

This chain links TRBV24-1 with TRBJ2-1; the D gene is possibly TRBD2 (6 bases). The germline V gene has CDR1 KGHDR and CDR2 SFDVKD. CDR3 size: 16 residues. The V end was cut by 6 bases, the J end by 3 bases, with 17 bases between. The CDR3 DNA sequence: TGTGCCACCAGTAACCGGGGGACCTCCAACTACAATGAGCAGTTCTTC. Residues: CATSNRGTSNYNEQFF.

Notes on this clonotype: A read error may be the cause here, since a much bigger clone is one base away. The chain couples TRBV25-1 to TRBJ2-5; perhaps D is TRBD1 or TRBD2 (5 bases each). Germline V CDR1 and CDR2: MGHDK, SYGVNS. V was pared by 3 bases and J by 11 bases, with 22 bases between. The CDR3 is 15 residues long. The CDR3 loop is CASSDPGRHYNEQYF. The CDR3 DNA reads TGTGCCAGCAGTGACCCGGGACGGCATTACAATGAGCAGTACTTC.

The chain uses TRBV2 and TRBJ2-1, with 7 bases lining up with TRBD1. The J call may be incorrect, as the DNA end agrees better with TRBJ2-7. CDR3 length: 16 amino acids. Per germline, CDR1 SNHLY and CDR2 FYNNEI. The chain's CDR3 is CASRGDSASSYNEQYF. In nucleotides, the CDR3 is TGTGCCAGCAGGGGGGACAGTGCGAGCTCCTACAATGAGCAGTACTTC.

This clonotype was counted only a few times. In nucleotides, the CDR3 is TGTGCCAGCACCACCTCACTAGCGGGGGGGCTTGATACGCAGTATTTT. It translates to CASTTSLAGGLDTQYF. This sequence joins TRBV6-6 and TRBJ2-3; 13 bases fit TRBD2. The CDR3 runs 16 residues. V shed 7 bases, J shed 6 bases, and the junction held 10 bases outside the gene matches. Germline V gene lookup returns CDR1 MNHNY and CDR2 SVGAGI (reference sequence).

This clonotype was recorded at least ten times. The chain employs TRBV6-1 and TRBJ1-5, with 7 positions matching TRBD1. The germline V gene encodes CDR1 MNHNS and CDR2 SASEGT. The J segment lost 2 bases and the V segment lost 6 bases, leaving 4 bases of the junction unmatched. The CDR3 runs 14 residues. CDR3 DNA: TGTGCCAGCAGCCACACAGGGGGCAATCAGCCCCAGCATTTT. Translation: CASSHTGGNQPQHF.

This clonotype turned up a few times. The chain uses TRBV4-3 and TRBJ2-7; a weak D match, TRBD2 (6 bases). The CDR3 has 15 residues. Germline CDR1 is LGHNA and CDR2 is YSLEER. Trimming stripped 4 bases from V and 3 bases from J, with 16 bases between. The CDR3 sequence is CASSRMEGPRYEQYF. The CDR3 nucleotides are TGCGCCAGCAGCCGGATGGAGGGCCCACGCTACGAGCAGTACTTC.

The V gene is TRBV6-4, the J gene TRBJ2-4; no clear D gene. The CDR3 contains 15 residues. The V gene's germline CDR1 is MRHNA and CDR2 SNTAGT. V lost 4 bases and J 0 bases, leaving 10 bases between the germline ends. The CDR3: CASSGTTLAKNIQYF. In DNA form, the CDR3 reads TGTGCCAGCAGTGGGACGACGCTAGCCAAAAACATTCAGTACTTC.

This clonotype was found a few times. The chain combines TRBV6-2 or TRBV6-3 with TRBJ2-5; 11 bases line up with TRBD2. Germline CDR1 and CDR2: MNHEY and SVGEGT. The ends lost 7 bases at V and 0 bases at J; junction bases unmatched: 4. The CDR3 has 15 residues. The CDR3 loop reads CASTQLAGDQETQYF. CDR3 nucleotides: TGTGCCAGCACCCAACTAGCGGGGGACCAAGAGACCCAGTACTTC.

Many counts were recorded for this clonotype. The chain carries TRBV10-3 and TRBJ1-1; possible D gene TRBD1, 5 bases. The CDR3 contains 13 residues. Per the germline V gene, CDR1 is ENHRY and CDR2 is SYGVKD. The germline V and J ends were trimmed by 5 bases and 4 bases, with 11 bases remaining between them. As DNA, the CDR3 is TGTGCCATCAGTCAGGGTTTTGGCACTGAAGCTTTCTTT. Protein sequence: CAISQGFGTEAFF.

As for this clonotype: This clone may be a read error of a much larger clone one base away. The V gene is TRBV20-1, the J gene TRBJ2-5; D might be TRBD2 (5 bases). V was clipped by 0 bases and J by 11 bases, with 19 bases between them. The CDR3 runs 14 residues. Per germline, CDR1 DFQATT and CDR2 SNEGSKA (reference sequence). CDR3: CSARDRSSDNEQYF. DNA for the CDR3: TGCAGTGCTAGAGATCGGAGTAGCGACAATGAGCAGTACTTC.

In the case of this clonotype: Lacking the conserved final phenylalanine or tryptophan, this CDR3 likely reflects a read error. The chain is built from TRBV28 and TRBJ1-6; 7 bases fit TRBD1. V gave up 7 bases and J gave up 7 bases; unmatched junction bases: 7. CDR1 and CDR2 from the germline V gene are MDHEN and SYDVKM. The CDR3 runs to 14 residues. The CDR3 here is CASTRTGLNSPLHL. CDR3 in DNA: TGTGCCAGCACTCGGACAGGTTTGAATTCACCCCTCCACCTT.

This clonotype came up a few times. The chain couples TRBV7-9 to TRBJ2-7; 10 bases are shared with TRBD1. The trim removed 6 bases at V and 2 bases at J, leaving 4 bases unmatched. Germline V gene data show CDR1 as SEHNR and CDR2 as FQNEAQ (reference sequence). This CDR3 is built from 14 residues. CDR3: CASSRTGGTYEQYF. The CDR3 nucleotides read TGTGCCAGCAGTCGGACAGGGGGTACCTACGAGCAGTACTTC.

In its sample, this clonotype was seen many times. The V and J genes are TRBV12-3 or TRBV12-4 and TRBJ2-3; D remains ambiguous. The CDR3 is 14 amino acids. The V end lost 5 bases, the J end lost 4 bases, and 13 bases lay between the germline ends. The CDR3 protein is CASSGALGADTQYF. In nucleotides, the CDR3 is TGTGCCAGCAGTGGAGCCCTTGGAGCAGATACGCAGTATTTT.

Only a few counts were recorded for this clonotype. The gene calls are TRBV5-1 and TRBJ1-1; D remains unclear. The germline CDR1 and CDR2 sequences are SGHRS and YFSETQ. V shed 1 base and J shed 4 bases, with 14 bases lying between them. The CDR3 is made up of 15 amino acids. This CDR3 reads CASSLTRVGGTEAFF. Here the CDR3 DNA reads TGCGCCAGCAGCTTGACCCGGGTCGGTGGCACTGAAGCTTTCTTT.

The genes are TRBV30 and TRBJ1-1; D is undetermined. The CDR3 length is 11 residues. V lost 2 bases to trimming and J lost 6 bases, with 7 bases between them. From germline, CDR1 is GTSNPN and CDR2 SVGIG (reference sequence). The DNA for the CDR3 is TGTGCCTGGAGTCAAACCCCTGAAGCTTTCTTT. Protein product: CAWSQTPEAFF.

This clonotype appeared a single time. At one of its ends the junction is not consistent with the germline gene, which may arise from a read error. The V and J genes are TRBV27 and TRBJ1-2, with a tentative D call TRBD1 (5 bases). The CDR3 is 14 residues long. Germline loops: CDR1 MNHEY, CDR2 SMNVEV (reference sequence). CDR3 nucleotide sequence: TGTGCCAGCAGTTCCAAGACAGACCCCTATGGCTACACTTTC. This sequence encodes CASSSKTDPYGYTF.

Ten or more counts support this clonotype. The rearrangement joins TRBV10-3 to TRBJ2-3, with TRBD2 as a possible D gene (6 bases). The CDR3 extends over 15 amino acids. Germline V lookup: CDR1 ENHRY, CDR2 SYGVKD. Trimming pared 3 bases from V and 2 bases from J, leaving 12 bases between. This CDR3 is CAISDGLADTDTQYF. In DNA, the CDR3 is TGTGCCATCAGTGACGGATTAGCGGACACAGATACGCAGTATTTT.

The chain joins TRBV7-6 to TRBJ2-3; either TRBD1 or TRBD2 may supply D (7 bases each). Between the trimmed V and J ends, which lost 5 bases and 4 bases, there was a span of 22 bases. Germline V gives CDR1 SGHVS, CDR2 FNYEAQ. There are 17 residues in the CDR3. CDR3: CASSVPRGGDHSDTQYF. In nucleotides, the CDR3 is TGTGCCAGCAGCGTCCCCAGGGGGGGGGACCACTCAGATACGCAGTATTTT.

Ten or more counts support this clonotype. The chain uses TRBV29-1 and TRBJ1-1; D unresolved. With 5 bases removed from V and 5 bases from J, the gap between germline ends came to 12 bases. Germline V CDR1 and CDR2: SQVTM, ANQGSEA. The CDR3 totals 12 residues. CDR3: CSVNPTGTEAFF. Written as DNA, the CDR3 is TGCAGCGTTAACCCCACCGGGACTGAAGCTTTCTTT.

This chain uses TRBV7-2 with TRBJ2-2, with 10 bases fitting TRBD2. In germline, CDR1 is SGHTA, CDR2 FQGNSA. With V trimmed by 4 bases and J by 5 bases, 1 base remained unmatched. The CDR3 length is 14 residues. CDR3 loop: CASSSLAGTGELFF. CDR3 bases: TGTGCCAGCAGCTCACTAGCGGGGACCGGGGAGCTGTTTTTT.